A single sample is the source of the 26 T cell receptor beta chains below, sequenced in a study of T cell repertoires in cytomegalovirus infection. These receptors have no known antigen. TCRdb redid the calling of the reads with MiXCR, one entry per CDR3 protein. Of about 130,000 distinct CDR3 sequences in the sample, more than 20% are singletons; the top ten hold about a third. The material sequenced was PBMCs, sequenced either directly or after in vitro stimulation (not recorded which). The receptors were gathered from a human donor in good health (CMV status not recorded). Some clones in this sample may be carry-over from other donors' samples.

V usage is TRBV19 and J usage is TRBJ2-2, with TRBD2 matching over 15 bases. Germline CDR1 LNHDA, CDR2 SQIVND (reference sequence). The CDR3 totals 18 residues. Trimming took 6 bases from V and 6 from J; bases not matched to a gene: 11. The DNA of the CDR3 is TGTGCCAGTAGAATTACCGGGACTAGCGGGAGGTTTCCCGGGGAGCTGTTTTTT. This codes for CASRITGTSGRFPGELFF.

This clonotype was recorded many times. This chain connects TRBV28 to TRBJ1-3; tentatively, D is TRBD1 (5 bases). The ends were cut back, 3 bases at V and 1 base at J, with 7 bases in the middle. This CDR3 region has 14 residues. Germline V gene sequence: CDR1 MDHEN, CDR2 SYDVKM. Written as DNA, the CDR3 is TGTGCCAGCAGTTTGGGGGGATCTGGAAACACCATATATTTT. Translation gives CASSLGGSGNTIYF. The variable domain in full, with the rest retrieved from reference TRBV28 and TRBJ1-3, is DVKVTQSSRYLVKRTGEKVFLECVQDMDHENMFWYRQDPGLGLRLIYFSYDVKMKEKGDIPEGYSVSREKKERFSLILESASTNQTSMYLCASSLGGSGNTIYFGEGSWLTVV.

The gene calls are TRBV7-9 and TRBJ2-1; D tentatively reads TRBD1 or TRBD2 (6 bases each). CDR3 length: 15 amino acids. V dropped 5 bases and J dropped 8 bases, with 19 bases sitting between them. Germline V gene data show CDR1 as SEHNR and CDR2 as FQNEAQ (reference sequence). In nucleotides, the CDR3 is TGTGCCAGCAGCCCACCGGTTGGGGGGCCATATGAGCAGTTCTTC. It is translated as CASSPPVGGPYEQFF. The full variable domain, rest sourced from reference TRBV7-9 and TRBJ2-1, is DTGVSQNPRHKITKRGQNVTFRCDPISEHNRLYWYRQTLGQGPEFLTYFQNEAQLEKSRLLSDRFSAERPKGSFSTLEIQRTEQGDSAMYLCASSPPVGGPYEQFFGPGTRLTVL.

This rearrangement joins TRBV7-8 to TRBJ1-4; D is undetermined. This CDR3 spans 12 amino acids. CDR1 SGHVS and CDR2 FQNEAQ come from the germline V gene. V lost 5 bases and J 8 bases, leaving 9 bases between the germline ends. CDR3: CASSREREKLFF. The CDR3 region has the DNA TGTGCCAGCAGCCGTGAGAGGGAAAAACTGTTTTTT.

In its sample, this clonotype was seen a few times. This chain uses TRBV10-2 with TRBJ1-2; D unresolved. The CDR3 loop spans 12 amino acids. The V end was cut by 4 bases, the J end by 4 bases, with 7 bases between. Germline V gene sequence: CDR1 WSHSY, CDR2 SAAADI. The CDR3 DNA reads TGCGCCAGCAGTGGGACGGCCTATGGCTACACCTTC. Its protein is CASSGTAYGYTF.

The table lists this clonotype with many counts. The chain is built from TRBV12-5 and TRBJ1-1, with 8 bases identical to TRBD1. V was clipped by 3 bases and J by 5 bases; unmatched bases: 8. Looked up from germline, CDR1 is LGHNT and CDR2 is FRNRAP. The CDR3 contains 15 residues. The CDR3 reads CASGFGTGLTTEAFF. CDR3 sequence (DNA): TGTGCTAGTGGTTTCGGGACAGGACTGACGACTGAAGCTTTCTTT.

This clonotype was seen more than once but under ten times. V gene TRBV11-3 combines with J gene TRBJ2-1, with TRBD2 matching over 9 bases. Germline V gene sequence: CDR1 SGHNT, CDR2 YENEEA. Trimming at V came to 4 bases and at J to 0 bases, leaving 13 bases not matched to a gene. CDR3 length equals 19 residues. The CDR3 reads CASSSPNNKAGGSYNEQFF. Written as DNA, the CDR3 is TGTGCCAGCAGCTCCCCGAACAATAAAGCGGGAGGCTCCTACAATGAGCAGTTCTTC.

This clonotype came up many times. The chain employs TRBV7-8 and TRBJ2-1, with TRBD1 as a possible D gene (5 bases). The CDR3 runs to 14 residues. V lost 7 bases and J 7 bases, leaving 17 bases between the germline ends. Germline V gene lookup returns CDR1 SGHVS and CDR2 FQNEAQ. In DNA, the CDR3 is TGTGCCAGCATACTTATCTCAGGGCGGAATGAGCAGTTCTTC. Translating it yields CASILISGRNEQFF. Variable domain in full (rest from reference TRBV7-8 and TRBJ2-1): GAGVSQSPRYKVAKRGQDVALRCDPISGHVSLFWYQQALGQGPEFLTYFQNEAQLDKSGLPSDRFFAERPEGSVSTLKIQRTQQEDSAVYLCASILISGRNEQFFGPGTRLTVL.

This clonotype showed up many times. Here the CDR3 DNA reads TGTGCCAGCAGTTCTCGACTAGCGAAGGGCCAAGAGACCCAGTACTTC. Translated: CASSSRLAKGQETQYF. The genes are TRBV12-3 or TRBV12-4 and TRBJ2-5; the match to TRBD2 covers 8 bases. The CDR3 length is 16 residues. Trimming took 4 bases from V and 1 from J; bases not matched to a gene: 8.

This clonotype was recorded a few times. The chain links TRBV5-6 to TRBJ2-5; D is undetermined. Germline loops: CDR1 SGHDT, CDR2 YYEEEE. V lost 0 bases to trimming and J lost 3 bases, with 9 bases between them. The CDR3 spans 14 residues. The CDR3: CASSLGLKEETQYF. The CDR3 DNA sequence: TGTGCCAGCAGCTTGGGTCTAAAGGAAGAGACCCAGTACTTC.

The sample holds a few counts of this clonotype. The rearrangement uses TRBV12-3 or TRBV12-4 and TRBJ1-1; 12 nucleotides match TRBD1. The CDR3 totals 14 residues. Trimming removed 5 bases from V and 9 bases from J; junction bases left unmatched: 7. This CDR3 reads CASSRPGTGGQAFF. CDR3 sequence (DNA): TGTGCCAGCAGTCGTCCCGGGACAGGGGGCCAAGCTTTCTTT.

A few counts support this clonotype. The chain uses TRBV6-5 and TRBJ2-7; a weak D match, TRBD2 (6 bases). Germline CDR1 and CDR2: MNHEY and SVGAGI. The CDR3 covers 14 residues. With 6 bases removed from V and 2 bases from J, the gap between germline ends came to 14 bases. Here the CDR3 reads CASRYSGEAYEQYV. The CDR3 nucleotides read TGTGCCAGCAGATATTCGGGGGAAGCCTACGAGCAGTACGTC.

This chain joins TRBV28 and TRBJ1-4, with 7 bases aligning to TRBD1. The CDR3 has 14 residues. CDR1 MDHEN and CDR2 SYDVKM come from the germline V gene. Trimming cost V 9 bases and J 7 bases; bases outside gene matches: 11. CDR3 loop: CASRWEGAVEKLFF. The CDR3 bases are TGTGCCAGTCGGTGGGAGGGGGCGGTTGAAAAACTGTTTTTT.

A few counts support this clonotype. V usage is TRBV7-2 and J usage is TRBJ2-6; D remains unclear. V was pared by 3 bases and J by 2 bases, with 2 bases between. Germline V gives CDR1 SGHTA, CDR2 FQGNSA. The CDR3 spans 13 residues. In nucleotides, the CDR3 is TGTGCCAGCAGCTTTGCTGGGGCCAACGTCCTGACTTTC. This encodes CASSFAGANVLTF.

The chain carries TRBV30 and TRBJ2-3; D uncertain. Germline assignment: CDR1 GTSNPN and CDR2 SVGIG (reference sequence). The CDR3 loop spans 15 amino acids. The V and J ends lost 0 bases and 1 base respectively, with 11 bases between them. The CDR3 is CAWSVNPAGTDTQYF. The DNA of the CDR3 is TGTGCCTGGAGTGTAAACCCTGCGGGCACAGATACGCAGTATTTT.

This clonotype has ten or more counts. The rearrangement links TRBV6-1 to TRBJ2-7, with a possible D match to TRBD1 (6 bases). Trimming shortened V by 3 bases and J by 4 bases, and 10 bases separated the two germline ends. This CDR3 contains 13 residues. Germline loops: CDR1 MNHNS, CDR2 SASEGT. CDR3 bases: TGTGCCAGCAGTGAGGGGACAACGTACGAGCAGTACTTC. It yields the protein CASSEGTTYEQYF.

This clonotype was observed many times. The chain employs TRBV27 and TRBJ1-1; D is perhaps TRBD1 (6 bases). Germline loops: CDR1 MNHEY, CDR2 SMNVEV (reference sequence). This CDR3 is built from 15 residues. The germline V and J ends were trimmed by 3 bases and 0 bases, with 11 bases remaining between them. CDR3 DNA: TGTGCCAGCAGTTTTATAGCAGGGGTGAACACTGAAGCTTTCTTT. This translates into CASSFIAGVNTEAFF.

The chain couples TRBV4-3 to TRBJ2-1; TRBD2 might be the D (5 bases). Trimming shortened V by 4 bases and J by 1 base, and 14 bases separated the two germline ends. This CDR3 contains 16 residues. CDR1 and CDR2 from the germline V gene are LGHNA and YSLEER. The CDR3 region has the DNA TGCGCCAGCAGCCGAAGGGAGTGGGAGTCCTACAATGAGCAGTTCTTC. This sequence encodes CASSRREWESYNEQFF.

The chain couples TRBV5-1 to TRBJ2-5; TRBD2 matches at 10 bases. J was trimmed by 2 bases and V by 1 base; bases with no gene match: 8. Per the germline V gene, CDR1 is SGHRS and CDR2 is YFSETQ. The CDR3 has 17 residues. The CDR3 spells CASSLRLAGVGQETQYF. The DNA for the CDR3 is TGCGCCAGCAGCTTGCGGCTAGCGGGAGTTGGGCAAGAGACCCAGTACTTC.

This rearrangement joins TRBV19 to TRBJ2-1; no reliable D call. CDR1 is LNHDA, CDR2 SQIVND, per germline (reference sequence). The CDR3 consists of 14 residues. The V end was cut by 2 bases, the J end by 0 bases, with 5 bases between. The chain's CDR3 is CASSITSSYNEQFF. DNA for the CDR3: TGTGCCAGTAGTATAACCAGCTCCTACAATGAGCAGTTCTTC.

In DNA, the CDR3 is TGTGCCAGCAGTTTAGGGAGGGGAGGCCGAACAACAGAAAAAACAGATACGCAGTATTTT. Its translation is CASSLGRGGRTTEKTDTQYF. The chain combines TRBV12-3 or TRBV12-4 with TRBJ2-3, with D tentatively TRBD2 (6 bases). V was clipped by 1 base and J by 3 bases, with 26 bases between them. The length of the CDR3 is 20 residues.

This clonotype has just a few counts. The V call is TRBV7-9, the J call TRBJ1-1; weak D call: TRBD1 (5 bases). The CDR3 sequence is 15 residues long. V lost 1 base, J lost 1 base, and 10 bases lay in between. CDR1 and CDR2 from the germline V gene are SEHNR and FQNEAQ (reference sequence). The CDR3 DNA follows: TGTGCCAGCAGCTTAGGGAATGGACAGAACACTGAAGCTTTCTTT. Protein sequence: CASSLGNGQNTEAFF.

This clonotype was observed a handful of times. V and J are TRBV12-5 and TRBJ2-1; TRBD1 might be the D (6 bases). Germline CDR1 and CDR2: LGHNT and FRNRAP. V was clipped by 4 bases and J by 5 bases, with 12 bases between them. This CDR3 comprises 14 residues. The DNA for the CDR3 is TGTGCTAGTGGTTCTTGGGGGCGGAACAATGAGCAGTTCTTC. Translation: CASGSWGRNNEQFF.

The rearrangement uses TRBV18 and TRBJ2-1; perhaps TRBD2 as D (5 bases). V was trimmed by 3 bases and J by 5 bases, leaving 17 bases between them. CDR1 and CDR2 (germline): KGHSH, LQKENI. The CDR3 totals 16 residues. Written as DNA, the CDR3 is TGTGCCAGCTCACCCCGCCGGGATACCATTAACAATGAGCAGTTCTTC. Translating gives CASSPRRDTINNEQFF. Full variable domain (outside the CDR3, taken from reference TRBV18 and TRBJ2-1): NAGVMQNPRHLVRRRGQEARLRCSPMKGHSHVYWYRQLPEEGLKFMVYLQKENIIDESGMPKERFSAEFPKEGPSILRIQQVVRGDSAAYFCASSPRRDTINNEQFFGPGTRLTVL.

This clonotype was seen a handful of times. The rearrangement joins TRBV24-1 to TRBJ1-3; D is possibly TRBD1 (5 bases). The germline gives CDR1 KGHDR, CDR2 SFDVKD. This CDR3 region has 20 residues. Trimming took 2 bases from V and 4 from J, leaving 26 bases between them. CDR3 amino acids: CATSDWEDKVMTIRGNTIYF. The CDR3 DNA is TGTGCCACCAGTGATTGGGAGGACAAGGTCATGACTATAAGAGGAAACACCATATATTTT.

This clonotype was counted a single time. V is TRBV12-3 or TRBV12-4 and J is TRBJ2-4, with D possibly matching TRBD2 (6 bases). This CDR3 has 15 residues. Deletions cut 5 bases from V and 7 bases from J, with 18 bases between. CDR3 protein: CASSAGTSRENIQYF. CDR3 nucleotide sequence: TGTGCCAGCAGTGCCGGGACTTCCAGAGAGAACATTCAGTACTTC.